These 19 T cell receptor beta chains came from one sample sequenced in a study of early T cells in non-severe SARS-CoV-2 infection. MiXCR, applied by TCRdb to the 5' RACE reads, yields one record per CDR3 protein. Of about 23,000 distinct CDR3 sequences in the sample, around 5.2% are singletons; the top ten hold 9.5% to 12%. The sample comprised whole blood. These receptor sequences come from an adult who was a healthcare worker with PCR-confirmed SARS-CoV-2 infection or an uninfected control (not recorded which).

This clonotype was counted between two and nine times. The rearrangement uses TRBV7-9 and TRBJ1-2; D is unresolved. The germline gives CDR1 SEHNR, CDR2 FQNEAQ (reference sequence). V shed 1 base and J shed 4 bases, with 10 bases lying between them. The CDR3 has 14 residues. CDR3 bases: TGTGCCAGCAGCTTAGTCCCGGAGGGCTATGGCTACACCTTC. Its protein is CASSLVPEGYGYTF.

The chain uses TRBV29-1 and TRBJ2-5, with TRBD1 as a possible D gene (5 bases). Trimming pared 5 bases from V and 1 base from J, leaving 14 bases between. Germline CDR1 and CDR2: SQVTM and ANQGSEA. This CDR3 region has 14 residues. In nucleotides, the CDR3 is TGCAGCGTTCGATCAGGGTTAACCCAAGAGACCCAGTACTTC. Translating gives CSVRSGLTQETQYF.

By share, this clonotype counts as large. The CDR3 DNA reads as TGTGCCAGCAGCCTGGGGACCGACCTCCTGGGCAATGAGCAGTTCTTC. The encoded protein is CASSLGTDLLGNEQFF. The chain joins TRBV5-8 to TRBJ2-1; D tentatively reads TRBD1 or TRBD2 (5 bases each). Trimming took off 4 bases at V and 6 bases at J, with 20 bases between the two ends. Germline V gene data show CDR1 as SGHTS and CDR2 as YDEGEE. The CDR3 length is 16 residues.

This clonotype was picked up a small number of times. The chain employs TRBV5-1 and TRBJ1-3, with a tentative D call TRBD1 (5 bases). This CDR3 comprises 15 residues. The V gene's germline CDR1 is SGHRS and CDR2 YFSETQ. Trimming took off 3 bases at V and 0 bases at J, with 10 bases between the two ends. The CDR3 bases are TGCGCCAGCAGCTCGGGACGGAGCTCTGGAAACACCATATATTTT. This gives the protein CASSSGRSSGNTIYF.

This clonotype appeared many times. CDR3 residues: CASSYSITSRNTGELFF. The CDR3 region has the DNA TGTGCCAGCAGTTACTCGATAACGAGTAGGAACACCGGGGAGCTGTTTTTT. The gene calls are TRBV6-5 and TRBJ2-2, with D uncertain. The CDR3 runs 17 residues. Trimming stripped 0 bases from V and 1 base from J, with 12 bases between. Per the germline V gene, CDR1 is MNHEY and CDR2 is SVGAGI.

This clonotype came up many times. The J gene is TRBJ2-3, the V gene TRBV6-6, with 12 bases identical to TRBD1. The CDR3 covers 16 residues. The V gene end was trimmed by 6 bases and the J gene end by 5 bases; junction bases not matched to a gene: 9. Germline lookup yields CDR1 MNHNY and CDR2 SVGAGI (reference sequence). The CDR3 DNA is TGTGCCAGCAGAAAGGGACAGGGGGCTGTGGAAGATACGCAGTATTTT. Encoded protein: CASRKGQGAVEDTQYF.

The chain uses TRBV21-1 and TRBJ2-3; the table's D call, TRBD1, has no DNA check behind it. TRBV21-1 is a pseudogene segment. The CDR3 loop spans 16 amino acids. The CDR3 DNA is TGTGCCAGCAGCAAATATGGGACAGGGGGCACAGATACGCAGTATTTT. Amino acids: CASSKYGTGGTDTQYF.

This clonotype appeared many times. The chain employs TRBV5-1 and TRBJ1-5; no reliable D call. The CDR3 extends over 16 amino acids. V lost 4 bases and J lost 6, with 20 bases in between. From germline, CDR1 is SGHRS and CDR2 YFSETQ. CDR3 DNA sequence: TGCGCCAGCAGCCTAACGCCGGACGGAGGAGGTCAGCCCCAGCATTTT. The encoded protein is CASSLTPDGGGQPQHF.

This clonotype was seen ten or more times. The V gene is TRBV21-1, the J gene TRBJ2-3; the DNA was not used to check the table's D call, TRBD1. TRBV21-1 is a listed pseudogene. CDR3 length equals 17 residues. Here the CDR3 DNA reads TGTGCCAGCAGCCAACAGGGGCTACCCCTGAACACAGATACGCAGTATTTT. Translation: CASSQQGLPLNTDTQYF.

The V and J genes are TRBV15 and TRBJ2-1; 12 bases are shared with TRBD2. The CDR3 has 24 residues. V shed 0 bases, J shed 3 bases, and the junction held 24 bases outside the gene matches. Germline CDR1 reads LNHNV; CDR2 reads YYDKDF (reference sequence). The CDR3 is CATSRDSLQTWTSGKPLHYNEQFF. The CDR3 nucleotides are TGTGCCACCAGCAGAGACTCCCTTCAGACGTGGACTAGCGGGAAACCCCTACACTACAATGAGCAGTTCTTC.

CDR3 loop: CASSWTSGTNEQFF. CDR3 nucleotides: TGTGCCAGCTCCTGGACTAGCGGAACCAATGAGCAGTTCTTC. This rearrangement joins TRBV6-2 or TRBV6-3 to TRBJ2-1; the match to TRBD2 covers 10 bases. V shed 8 bases and J 6 bases; nucleotides not matched to a gene: 7. The CDR3 runs to 14 residues. CDR1 and CDR2 (germline): MNHEY, SVGEGT.

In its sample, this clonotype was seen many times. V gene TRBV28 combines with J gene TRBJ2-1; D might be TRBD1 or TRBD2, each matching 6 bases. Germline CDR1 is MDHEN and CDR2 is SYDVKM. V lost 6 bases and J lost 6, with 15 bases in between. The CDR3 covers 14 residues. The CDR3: CASRPTGAVNEQFF. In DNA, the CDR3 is TGTGCCAGCAGGCCGACGGGGGCGGTCAATGAGCAGTTCTTC. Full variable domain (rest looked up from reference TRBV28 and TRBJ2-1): DVKVTQSSRYLVKRTGEKVFLECVQDMDHENMFWYRQDPGLGLRLIYFSYDVKMKEKGDIPEGYSVSREKKERFSLILESASTNQTSMYLCASRPTGAVNEQFFGPGTRLTVL.

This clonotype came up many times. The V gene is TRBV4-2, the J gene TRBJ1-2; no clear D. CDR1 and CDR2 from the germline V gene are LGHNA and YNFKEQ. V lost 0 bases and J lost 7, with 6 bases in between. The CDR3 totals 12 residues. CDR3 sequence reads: CASSQDTGGYTF. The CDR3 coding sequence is TGTGCCAGCAGCCAAGATACCGGTGGCTACACCTTC.

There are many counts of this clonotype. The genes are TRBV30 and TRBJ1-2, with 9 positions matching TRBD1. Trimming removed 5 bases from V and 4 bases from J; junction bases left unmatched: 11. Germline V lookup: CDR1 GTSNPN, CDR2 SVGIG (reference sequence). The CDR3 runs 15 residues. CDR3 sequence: CAWYRDRALSYGYTF. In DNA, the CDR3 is TGTGCCTGGTACCGGGACAGGGCCTTGTCCTATGGCTACACCTTC.

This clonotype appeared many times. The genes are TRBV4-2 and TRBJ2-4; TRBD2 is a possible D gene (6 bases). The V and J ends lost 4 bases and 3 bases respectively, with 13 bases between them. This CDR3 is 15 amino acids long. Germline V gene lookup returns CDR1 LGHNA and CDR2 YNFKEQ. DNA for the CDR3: TGTGCCAGCAGCCCGGCCGGGGGAGGCAAAAACATTCAGTACTTC. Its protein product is CASSPAGGGKNIQYF.

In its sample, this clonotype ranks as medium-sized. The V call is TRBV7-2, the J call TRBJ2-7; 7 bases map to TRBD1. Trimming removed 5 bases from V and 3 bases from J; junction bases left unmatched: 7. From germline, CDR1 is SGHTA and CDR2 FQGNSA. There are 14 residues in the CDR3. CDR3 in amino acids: CASSQGTASYEQYF. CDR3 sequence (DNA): TGTGCCAGCAGCCAGGGGACAGCCAGCTACGAGCAGTACTTC.

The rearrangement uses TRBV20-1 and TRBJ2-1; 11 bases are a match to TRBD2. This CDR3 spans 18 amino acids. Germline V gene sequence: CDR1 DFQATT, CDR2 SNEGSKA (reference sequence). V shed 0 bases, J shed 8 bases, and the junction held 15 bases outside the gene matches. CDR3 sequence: CSARDITSGSLTPDEQFF. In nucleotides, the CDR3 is TGCAGTGCTAGAGATATTACTAGCGGGAGTCTTACACCGGATGAGCAGTTCTTC.

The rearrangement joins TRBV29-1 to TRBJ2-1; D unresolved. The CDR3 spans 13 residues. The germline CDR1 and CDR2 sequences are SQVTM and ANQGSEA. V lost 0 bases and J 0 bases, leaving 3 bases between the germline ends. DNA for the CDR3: TGCAGCGTTGAAGATCGCTCCTACAATGAGCAGTTCTTC. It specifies CSVEDRSYNEQFF.

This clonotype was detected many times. CDR3 in amino acids: CASSQEGGRDYNSPLHF. CDR3 coding DNA: TGCGCCAGCAGCCAAGAAGGGGGAAGGGACTATAATTCACCCCTCCACTTT. This sequence joins TRBV4-3 and TRBJ1-6; perhaps TRBD1 as D (6 bases). The germline CDR1 and CDR2 sequences are LGHNA and YSLEER. This CDR3 region has 17 residues. The ends were cut back, 0 bases at V and 3 bases at J, with 12 bases in the middle.